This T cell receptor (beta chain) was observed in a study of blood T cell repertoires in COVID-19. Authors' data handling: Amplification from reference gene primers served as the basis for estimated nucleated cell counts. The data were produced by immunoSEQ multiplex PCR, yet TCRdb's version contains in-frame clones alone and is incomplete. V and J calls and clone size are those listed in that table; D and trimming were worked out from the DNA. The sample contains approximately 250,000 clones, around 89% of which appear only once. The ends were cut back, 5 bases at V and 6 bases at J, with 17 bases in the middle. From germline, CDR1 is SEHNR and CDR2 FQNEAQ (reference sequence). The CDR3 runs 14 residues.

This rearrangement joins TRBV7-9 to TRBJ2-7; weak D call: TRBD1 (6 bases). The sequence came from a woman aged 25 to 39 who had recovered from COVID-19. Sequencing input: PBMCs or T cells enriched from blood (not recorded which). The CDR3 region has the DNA TGTGCCAGCAGCGACCGGGACAATGTACGCGAGCAGTACTTC. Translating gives CASSDRDNVREQYF.